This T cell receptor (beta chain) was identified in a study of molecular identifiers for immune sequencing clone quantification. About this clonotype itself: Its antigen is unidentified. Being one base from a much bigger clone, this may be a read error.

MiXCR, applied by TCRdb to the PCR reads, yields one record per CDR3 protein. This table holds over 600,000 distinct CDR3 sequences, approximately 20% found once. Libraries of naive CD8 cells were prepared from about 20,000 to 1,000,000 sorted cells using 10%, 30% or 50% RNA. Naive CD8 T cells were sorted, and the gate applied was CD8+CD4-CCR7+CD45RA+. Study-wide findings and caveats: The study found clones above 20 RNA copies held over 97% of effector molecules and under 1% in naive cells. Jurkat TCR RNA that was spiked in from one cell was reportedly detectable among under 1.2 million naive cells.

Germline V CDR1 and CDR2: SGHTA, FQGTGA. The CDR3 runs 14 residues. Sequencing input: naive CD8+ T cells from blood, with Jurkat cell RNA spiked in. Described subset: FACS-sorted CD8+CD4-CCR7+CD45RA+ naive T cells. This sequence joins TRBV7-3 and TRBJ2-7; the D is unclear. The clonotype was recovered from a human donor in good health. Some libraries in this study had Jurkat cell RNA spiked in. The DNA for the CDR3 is TGTGCCAGCGCCCTACTTGGAGAAAGCTACGAGCAGTGCTTC. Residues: CASALLGESYEQCF.